These T cell receptor beta chains were read from a single sample in a study of cytomegalovirus exposure and HLA in healthy donors. TCRdb's copy holds only in-frame clones and misses some; the assay was immunoSEQ multiplex PCR. This table holds over 100,000 clones, roughly 80% found once. Sequencing was done on a sample of PBMCs. The receptors originated from a woman in her twenties or thirties in good health and CMV-seropositive. Each CDR3 is given with its conserved first and last residue. D genes are given only for firm matches. Some rows mark clone size as missing; the rest say once, few, many or name a class of expanded clone.

-,TRBJ2-3,-,14,TRBV6-1,CASSEGMASDTQYF,TGTGCCAGCAGTGAAGGTATGGCTTCAGATACGCAGTATTTT
-,TRBJ1-1,-,13,TRBV7-2,CASSATGRGEAFF,TGTGCCAGCAGCGCCACAGGGAGGGGTGAAGCTTTCTTT
-,TRBJ2-3,TRBD2,17,TRBV27,CASSFLGLAGSTDTQYF,TGTGCCAGCAGTTTCCTTGGACTAGCGGGGAGCACAGATACGCAGTATTTT
-,TRBJ1-1,-,16,TRBV4-2,CASSQVGGDWNTEAFF,TGTGCCAGCAGCCAAGTAGGCGGGGATTGGAACACTGAAGCTTTCTTT
few,TRBJ2-7,TRBD1,15,TRBV9,CASSIGTAISYEQYF,TGTGCCAGCAGCATCGGGACAGCGATCTCCTACGAGCAGTACTTC
-,TRBJ2-7,-,11,TRBV5-1,CASGNRDWWYF,TGCGCCAGCGGAAACAGGGATTGGTGGTACTTC
-,TRBJ1-2,-,15,TRBV9,CASSVGWEINYGYTF,TGTGCCAGCAGCGTAGGTTGGGAGATAAACTATGGCTACACCTTC
-,TRBJ2-3,TRBD2,18,TRBV7-9,CASSQPYGLAESTDTQYF,TGTGCCAGCAGCCAACCATATGGACTAGCGGAGAGCACAGATACGCAGTATTTT
-,TRBJ1-2,-,13,TRBV27,CASRKQGSYGYTF,TGTGCCAGCAGGAAACAGGGTTCATATGGCTACACCTTC
-,TRBJ2-5,TRBD2,14,TRBV7-2,CASSLSSGEETQYF,TGTGCCAGCAGCTTAAGTAGCGGGGAAGAGACCCAGTACTTC
-,TRBJ2-1,TRBD2,15,TRBV15,CATSRDRGGGTEQFF,TGTGCCACCAGCAGAGATCGCGGGGGTGGAACTGAGCAGTTCTTC
-,TRBJ2-1,-,14,TRBV4-3,CASSQRASYNEQFF,TGCGCCAGCAGCCAGCGCGCCTCCTACAATGAGCAGTTCTTC
once,TRBJ2-7,TRBD1,15,TRBV5-6,CASSLVGTGVYEQYF,TGTGCCAGCAGCTTGGTTGGGACAGGGGTGTACGAGCAGTACTTC
many,TRBJ1-1,-,13,TRBV10-2,CASSDNLNTEAFF,TGCGCCAGCAGTGACAACTTGAACACTGAAGCTTTCTTT
-,TRBJ2-7,-,12,TRBV7-9,CASSFAGAEQYF,TGTGCCAGCAGCTTCGCGGGGGCCGAGCAGTACTTC
once,TRBJ1-2,-,15,TRBV15,CATSSGGLVRDGYTF,TGTGCCACCAGCAGTGGTGGGCTGGTGCGGGATGGCTACACCTTC
-,TRBJ1-6,-,13,TRBV6-1,CASSQGSVSPLHF,TGTGCCAGCAGTCAGGGGAGTGTTTCACCCCTCCACTTT
-,TRBJ2-3,TRBD2,15,TRBV4-1,CASSQGLADTDTQYF,TGCGCCAGCAGCCAGGGACTAGCGGACACAGATACGCAGTATTTT
few,TRBJ2-2,TRBD1,15,TRBV4-1,CASSQRTGYTGELFF,TGCGCCAGCAGCCAGAGGACAGGGTACACCGGGGAGCTGTTTTTT
-,TRBJ2-2,-,15,TRBV5-1,CASSWAGPNTGELFF,TGCGCCAGCAGCTGGGCAGGGCCGAACACCGGGGAGCTGTTTTTT
-,TRBJ1-1,-,14,TRBV4-1,CASSQVRGNTEAFF,TGCGCCAGCAGCCAAGTCAGAGGGAACACTGAAGCTTTCTTT
-,TRBJ2-2,-,12,TRBV9,CASSVFSGELFF,TGTGCCAGCAGCGTCTTCTCCGGGGAGCTGTTTTTT
once,TRBJ1-6,TRBD1,18,TRBV27,CASSFSQGPTRRRSPLHF,TGTGCCAGCAGTTTCTCACAGGGGCCAACCCGTCGAAGGTCACCCCTCCACTTT
-,TRBJ2-5,-,16,TRBV7-9,CASSQTGWGGRETQYF,TGTGCCAGCAGCCAAACGGGGTGGGGGGGCCGAGAGACCCAGTACTTC
-,TRBJ1-2,-,16,TRBV30,CAWRAVGRTLTYGYTF,TGTGCCTGGAGGGCCGTCGGCAGGACTCTTACCTATGGCTACACCTTC
-,TRBJ2-5,-,15,TRBV4-1,CASSQGAIGAETQYF,TGCGCCAGCAGCCAAGGGGCCATAGGGGCAGAGACCCAGTACTTC